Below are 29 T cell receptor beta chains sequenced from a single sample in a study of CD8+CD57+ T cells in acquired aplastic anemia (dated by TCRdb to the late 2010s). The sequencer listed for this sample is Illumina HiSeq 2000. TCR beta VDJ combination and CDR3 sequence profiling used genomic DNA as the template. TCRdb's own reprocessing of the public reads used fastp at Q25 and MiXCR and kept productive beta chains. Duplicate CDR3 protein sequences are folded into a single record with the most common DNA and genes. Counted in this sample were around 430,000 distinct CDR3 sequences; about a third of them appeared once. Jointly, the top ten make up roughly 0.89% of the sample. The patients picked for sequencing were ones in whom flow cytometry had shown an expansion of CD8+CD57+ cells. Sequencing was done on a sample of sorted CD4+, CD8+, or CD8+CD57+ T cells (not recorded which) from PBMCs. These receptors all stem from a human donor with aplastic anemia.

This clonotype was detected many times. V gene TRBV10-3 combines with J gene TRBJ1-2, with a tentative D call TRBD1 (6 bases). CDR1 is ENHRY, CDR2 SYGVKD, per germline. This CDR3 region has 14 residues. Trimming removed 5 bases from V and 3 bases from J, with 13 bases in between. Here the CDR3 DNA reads TGTGCCATCAGTCCAGGGGCGCCTCACTATGGCTACACCTTC. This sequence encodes CAISPGAPHYGYTF.

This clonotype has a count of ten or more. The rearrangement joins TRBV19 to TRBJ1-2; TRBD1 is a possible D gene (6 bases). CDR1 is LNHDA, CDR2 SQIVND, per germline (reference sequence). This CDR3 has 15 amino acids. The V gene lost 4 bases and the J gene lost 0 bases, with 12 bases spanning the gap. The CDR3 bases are TGTGCCAGTAGTAAGGACAGTGAAGCTAACTATGGCTACACCTTC. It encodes CASSKDSEANYGYTF.

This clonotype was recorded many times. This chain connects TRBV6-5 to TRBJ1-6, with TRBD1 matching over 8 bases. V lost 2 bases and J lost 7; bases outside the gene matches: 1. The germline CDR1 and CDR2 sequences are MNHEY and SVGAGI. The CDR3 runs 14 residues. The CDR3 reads CASSYRDRNSPLHF. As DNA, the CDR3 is TGTGCCAGCAGTTACCGGGACAGGAATTCACCCCTCCACTTT.

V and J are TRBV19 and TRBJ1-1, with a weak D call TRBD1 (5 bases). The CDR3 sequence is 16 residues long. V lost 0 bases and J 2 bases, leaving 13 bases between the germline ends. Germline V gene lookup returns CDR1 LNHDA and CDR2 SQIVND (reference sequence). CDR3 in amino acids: CASSIDSGQGNTEAFF. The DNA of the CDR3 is TGTGCCAGTAGTATAGACTCTGGGCAGGGAAACACTGAAGCTTTCTTT.

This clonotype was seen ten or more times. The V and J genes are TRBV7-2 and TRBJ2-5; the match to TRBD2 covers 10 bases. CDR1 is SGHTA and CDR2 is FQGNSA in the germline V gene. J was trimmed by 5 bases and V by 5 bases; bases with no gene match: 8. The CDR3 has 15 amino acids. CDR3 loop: CASSAGLAAGETQYF. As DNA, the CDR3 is TGTGCCAGCAGCGCAGGACTAGCGGCTGGCGAGACCCAGTACTTC.

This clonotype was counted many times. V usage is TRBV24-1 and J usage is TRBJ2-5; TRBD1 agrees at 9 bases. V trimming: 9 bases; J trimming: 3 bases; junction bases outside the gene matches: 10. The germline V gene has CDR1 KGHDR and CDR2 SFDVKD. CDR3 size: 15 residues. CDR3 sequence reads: CATARQGVVEETQYF. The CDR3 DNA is TGTGCCACCGCAAGACAGGGGGTTGTTGAAGAGACCCAGTACTTC.

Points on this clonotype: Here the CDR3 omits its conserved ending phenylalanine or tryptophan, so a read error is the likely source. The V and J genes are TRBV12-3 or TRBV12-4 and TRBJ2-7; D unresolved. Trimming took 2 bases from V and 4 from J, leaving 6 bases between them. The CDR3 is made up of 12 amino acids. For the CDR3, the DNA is TGTGCCAGCAGTTTATCTGGGTACGAGCAGTACCTC. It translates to CASSLSGYEQYL.

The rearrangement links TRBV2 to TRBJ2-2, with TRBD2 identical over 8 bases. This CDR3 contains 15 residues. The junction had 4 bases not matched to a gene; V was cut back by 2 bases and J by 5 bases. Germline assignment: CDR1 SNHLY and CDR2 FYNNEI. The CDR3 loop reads CASSEFRGGTGELFF. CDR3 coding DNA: TGTGCCAGCAGTGAATTTCGGGGGGGAACCGGGGAGCTGTTTTTT.

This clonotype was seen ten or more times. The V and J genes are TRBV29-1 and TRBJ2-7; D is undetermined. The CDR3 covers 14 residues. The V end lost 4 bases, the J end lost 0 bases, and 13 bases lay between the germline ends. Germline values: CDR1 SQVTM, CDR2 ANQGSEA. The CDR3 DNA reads TGCAGCGTTGCAAGTCTGTTGAGCTCCTACGAGCAGTACTTC. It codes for CSVASLLSSYEQYF.

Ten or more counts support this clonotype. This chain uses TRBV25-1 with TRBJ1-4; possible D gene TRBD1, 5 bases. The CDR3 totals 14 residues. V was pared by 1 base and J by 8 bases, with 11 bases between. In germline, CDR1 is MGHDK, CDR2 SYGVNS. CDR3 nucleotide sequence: TGTGCCAGCAGTGAATGGGGGGGGAAAGAAAAACTGTTTTTT. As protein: CASSEWGGKEKLFF.

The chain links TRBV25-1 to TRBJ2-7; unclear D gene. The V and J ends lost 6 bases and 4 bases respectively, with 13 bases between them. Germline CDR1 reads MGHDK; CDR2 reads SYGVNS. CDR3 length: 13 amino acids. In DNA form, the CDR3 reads TGTGCCAGCAGCCACCCCCCCCTATACGAGCAGTACTTC. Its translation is CASSHPPLYEQYF.

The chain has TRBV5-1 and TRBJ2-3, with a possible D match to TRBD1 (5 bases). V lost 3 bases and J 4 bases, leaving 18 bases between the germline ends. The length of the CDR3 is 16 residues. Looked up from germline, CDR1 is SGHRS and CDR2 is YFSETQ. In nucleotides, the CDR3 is TGCGCCAGCAGCTCCCTCAGGGCCCAGCTAGCAGATACGCAGTATTTT. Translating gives CASSSLRAQLADTQYF. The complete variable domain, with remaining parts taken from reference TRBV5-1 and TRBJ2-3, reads KAGVTQTPRYLIKTRGQQVTLSCSPISGHRSVSWYQQTPGQGLQFLFEYFSETQRNKGNFPGRFSGRQFSNSRSEMNVSTLELGDSALYLCASSSLRAQLADTQYFGPGTRLTVL.

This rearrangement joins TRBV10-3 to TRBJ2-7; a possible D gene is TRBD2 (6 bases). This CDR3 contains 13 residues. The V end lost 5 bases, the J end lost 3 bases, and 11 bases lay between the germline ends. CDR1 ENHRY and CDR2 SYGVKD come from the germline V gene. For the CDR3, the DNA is TGTGCCATCAGTTTGGGAGGCGGCTACGAGCAGTACTTC. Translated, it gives CAISLGGGYEQYF.

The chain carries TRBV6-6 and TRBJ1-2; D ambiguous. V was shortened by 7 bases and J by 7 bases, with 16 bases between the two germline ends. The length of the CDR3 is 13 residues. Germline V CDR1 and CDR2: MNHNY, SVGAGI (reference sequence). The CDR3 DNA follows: TGTGCCAGCATGATACTCGATGGTCCTGGCTACACCTTC. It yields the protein CASMILDGPGYTF.

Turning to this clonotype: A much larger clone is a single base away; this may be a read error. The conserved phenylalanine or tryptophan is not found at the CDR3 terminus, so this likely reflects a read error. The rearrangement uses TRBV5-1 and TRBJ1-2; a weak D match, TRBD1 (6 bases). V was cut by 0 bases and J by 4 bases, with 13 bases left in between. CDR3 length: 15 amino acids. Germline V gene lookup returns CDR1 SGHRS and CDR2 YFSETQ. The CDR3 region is CASSLAQGKGYGYTL. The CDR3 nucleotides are TGCGCCAGCAGCTTGGCCCAGGGGAAAGGCTATGGCTACACCCTC.

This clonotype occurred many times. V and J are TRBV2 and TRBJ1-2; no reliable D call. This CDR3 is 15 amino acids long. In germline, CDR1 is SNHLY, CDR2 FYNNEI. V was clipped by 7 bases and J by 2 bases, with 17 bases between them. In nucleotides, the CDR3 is TGTGCCAGCAAAATTCGTCAGGAGGCGAACTATGGCTACACCTTC. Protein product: CASKIRQEANYGYTF.

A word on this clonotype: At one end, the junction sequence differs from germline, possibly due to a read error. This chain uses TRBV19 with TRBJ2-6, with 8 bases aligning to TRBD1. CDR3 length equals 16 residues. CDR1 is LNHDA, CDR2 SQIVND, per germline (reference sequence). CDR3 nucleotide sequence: TGCGCCGCAGGAGGACAGGGCAACTCTGGGGCCAACGTCCTGACTTTC. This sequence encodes CAAGGQGNSGANVLTF. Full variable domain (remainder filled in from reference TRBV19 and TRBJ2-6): DGGITQSPKYLFRKEGQNVTLSCEQNLNHDAMYWYRQDPGQGLRLIYYSQIVNDFQKGDIAEGYSVSREKKESFPLTVTSAQKNPTAFYLCAAGGQGNSGANVLTFGAGSRLTVL.

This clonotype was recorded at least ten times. CDR3 in amino acids: CASSSLAAKPYEQYF. Here the CDR3 DNA reads TGTGCCAGCAGCTCCTTGGCGGCCAAGCCCTACGAGCAGTACTTC. The chain joins TRBV7-9 to TRBJ2-7; D ambiguous. Germline CDR1 is SEHNR and CDR2 is FQNEAQ (reference sequence). The CDR3 contains 15 residues. V lost 4 bases to trimming and J lost 2 bases, with 15 bases between them.

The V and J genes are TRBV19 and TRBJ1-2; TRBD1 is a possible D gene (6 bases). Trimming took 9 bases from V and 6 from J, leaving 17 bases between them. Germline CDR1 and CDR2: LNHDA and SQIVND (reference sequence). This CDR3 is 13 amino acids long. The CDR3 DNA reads TGTGCCAGCAGCGTCCAGGGGACCCATGGCTACACCTTC. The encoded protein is CASSVQGTHGYTF. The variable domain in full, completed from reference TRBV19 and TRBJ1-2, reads DGGITQSPKYLFRKEGQNVTLSCEQNLNHDAMYWYRQDPGQGLRLIYYSQIVNDFQKGDIAEGYSVSREKKESFPLTVTSAQKNPTAFYLCASSVQGTHGYTFGSGTRLTVV.

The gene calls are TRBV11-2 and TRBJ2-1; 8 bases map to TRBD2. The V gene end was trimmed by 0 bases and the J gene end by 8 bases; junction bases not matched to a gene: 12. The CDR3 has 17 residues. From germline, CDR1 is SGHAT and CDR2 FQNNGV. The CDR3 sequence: CASSLDKWKGTRDEQFF. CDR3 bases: TGTGCCAGCAGCTTAGATAAATGGAAAGGGACTAGAGATGAGCAGTTCTTC.

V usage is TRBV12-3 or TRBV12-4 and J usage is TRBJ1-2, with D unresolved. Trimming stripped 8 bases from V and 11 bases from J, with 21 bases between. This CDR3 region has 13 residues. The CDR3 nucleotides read TGTGCCAGCTTTCGGGTTTATGAAGAGGGTTACACCTTC. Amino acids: CASFRVYEEGYTF.

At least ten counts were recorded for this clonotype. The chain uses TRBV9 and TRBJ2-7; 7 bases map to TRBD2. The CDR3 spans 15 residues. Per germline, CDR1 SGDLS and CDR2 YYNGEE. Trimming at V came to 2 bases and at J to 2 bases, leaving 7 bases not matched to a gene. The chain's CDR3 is CASSVSAAGAYEQYF. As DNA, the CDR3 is TGTGCCAGCAGCGTTTCGGCCGCGGGGGCCTACGAGCAGTACTTC.

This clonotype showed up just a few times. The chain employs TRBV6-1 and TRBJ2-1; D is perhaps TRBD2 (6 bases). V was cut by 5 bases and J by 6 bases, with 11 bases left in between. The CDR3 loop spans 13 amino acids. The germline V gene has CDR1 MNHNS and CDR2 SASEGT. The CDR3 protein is CASSTQRANEQFF. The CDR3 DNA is TGTGCCAGCAGTACCCAGCGGGCCAATGAGCAGTTCTTC.

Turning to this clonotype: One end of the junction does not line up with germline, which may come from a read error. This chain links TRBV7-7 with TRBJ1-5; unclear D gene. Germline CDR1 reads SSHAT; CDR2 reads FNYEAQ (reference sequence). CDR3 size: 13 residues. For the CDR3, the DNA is TGTGCTAGCAGCTTTAATATAGGACAGCCCCAGCATTTT. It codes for CASSFNIGQPQHF.

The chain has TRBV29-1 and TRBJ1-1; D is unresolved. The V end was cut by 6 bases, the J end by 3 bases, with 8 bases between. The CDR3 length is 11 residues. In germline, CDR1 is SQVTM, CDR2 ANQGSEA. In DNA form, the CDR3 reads TGCAGCGTCCCTCGACACACTGAAGCTTTCTTT. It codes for CSVPRHTEAFF.

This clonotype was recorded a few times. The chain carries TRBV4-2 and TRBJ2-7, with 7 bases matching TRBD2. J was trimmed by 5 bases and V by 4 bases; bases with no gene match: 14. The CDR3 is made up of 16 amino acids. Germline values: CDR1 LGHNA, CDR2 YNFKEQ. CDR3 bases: TGTGCCAGCAGCCGGGTTAGCGGGCCGTCTTCCAACGAGCAGTACTTC. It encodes CASSRVSGPSSNEQYF.

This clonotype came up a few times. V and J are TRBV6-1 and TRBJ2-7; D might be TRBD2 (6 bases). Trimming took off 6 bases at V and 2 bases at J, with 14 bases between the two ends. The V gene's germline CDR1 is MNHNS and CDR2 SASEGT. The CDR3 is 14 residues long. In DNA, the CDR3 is TGTGCCAGCAGCGCTCAGGGCGGGGCCTACGAGCAGTACTTC. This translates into CASSAQGGAYEQYF.

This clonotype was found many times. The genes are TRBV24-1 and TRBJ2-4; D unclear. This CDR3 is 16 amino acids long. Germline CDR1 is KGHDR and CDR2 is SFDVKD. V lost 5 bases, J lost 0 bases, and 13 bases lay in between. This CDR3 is CATSGGVGVAKNIQYF. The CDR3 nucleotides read TGTGCCACCAGTGGTGGGGTTGGCGTAGCCAAAAACATTCAGTACTTC.

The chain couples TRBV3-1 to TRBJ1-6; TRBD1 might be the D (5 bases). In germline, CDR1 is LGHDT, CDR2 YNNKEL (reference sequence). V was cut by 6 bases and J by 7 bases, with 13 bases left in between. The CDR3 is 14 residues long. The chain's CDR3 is CASSFRDGNSPLHF. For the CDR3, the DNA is TGTGCCAGCAGTTTTAGGGACGGCAATTCACCCCTCCACTTT.